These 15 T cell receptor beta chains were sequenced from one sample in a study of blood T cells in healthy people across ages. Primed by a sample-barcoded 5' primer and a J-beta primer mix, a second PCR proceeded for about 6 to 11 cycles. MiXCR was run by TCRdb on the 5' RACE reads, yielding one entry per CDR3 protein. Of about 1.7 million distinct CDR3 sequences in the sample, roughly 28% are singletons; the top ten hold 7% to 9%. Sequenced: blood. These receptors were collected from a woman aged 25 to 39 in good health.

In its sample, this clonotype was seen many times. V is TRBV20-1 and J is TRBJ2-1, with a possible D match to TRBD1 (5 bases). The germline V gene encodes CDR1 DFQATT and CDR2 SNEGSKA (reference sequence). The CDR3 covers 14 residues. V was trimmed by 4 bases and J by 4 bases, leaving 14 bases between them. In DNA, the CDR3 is TGCAGTGCTACGGACAAGGGGTTTTACAATGAGCAGTTCTTC. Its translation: CSATDKGFYNEQFF.

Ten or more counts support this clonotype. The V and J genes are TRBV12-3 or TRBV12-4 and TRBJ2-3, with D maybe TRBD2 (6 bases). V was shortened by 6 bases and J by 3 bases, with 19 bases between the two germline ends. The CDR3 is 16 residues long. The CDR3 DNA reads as TGTGCCAGCAGACTCCTAGGGGAGGATAGGACAGATACGCAGTATTTT. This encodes CASRLLGEDRTDTQYF.

DNA of the CDR3: TGTGCCAGCAGTCGTCGGGAGGGAGGAGAGACCCAGTACTTC. Its translation: CASSRREGGETQYF. J is TRBJ2-5 and V is TRBV12-3 or TRBV12-4, with 8 bases fitting TRBD2. The CDR3 consists of 14 residues. After removal of 5 bases from V and 4 bases from J, the junction contained 6 bases not matched to a gene.

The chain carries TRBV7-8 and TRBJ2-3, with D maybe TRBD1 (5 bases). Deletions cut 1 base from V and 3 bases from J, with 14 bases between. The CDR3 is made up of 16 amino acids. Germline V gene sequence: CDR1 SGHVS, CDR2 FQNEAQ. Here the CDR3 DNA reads TGTGCCAGCAGCTTAGTCGTCCAGGGAATAACAGATACGCAGTATTTT. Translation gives CASSLVVQGITDTQYF.

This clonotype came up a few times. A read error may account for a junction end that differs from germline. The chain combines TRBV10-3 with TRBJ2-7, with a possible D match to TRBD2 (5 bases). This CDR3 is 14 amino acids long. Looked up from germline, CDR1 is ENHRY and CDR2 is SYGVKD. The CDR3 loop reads CATSESKGAYEQYF. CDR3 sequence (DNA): TGTGCCACCAGTGAGTCGAAGGGAGCCTACGAGCAGTACTTC.

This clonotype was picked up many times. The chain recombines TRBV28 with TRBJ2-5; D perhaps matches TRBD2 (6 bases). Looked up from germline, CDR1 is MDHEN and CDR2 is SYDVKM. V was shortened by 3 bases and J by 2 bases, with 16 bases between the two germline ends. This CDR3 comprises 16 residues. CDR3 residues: CASSFQPGLGQETQYF. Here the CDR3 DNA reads TGTGCCAGCAGTTTCCAACCGGGACTGGGACAAGAGACCCAGTACTTC. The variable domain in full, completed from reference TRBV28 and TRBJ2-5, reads DVKVTQSSRYLVKRTGEKVFLECVQDMDHENMFWYRQDPGLGLRLIYFSYDVKMKEKGDIPEGYSVSREKKERFSLILESASTNQTSMYLCASSFQPGLGQETQYFGPGTRLLVL.

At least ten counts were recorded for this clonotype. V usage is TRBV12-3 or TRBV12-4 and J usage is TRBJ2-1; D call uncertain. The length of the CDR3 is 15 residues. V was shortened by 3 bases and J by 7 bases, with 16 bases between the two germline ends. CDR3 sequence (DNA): TGTGCCAGCAGTTTTGGTAAGGTGTTGAAAAATGAGCAGTTCTTC. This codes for CASSFGKVLKNEQFF.

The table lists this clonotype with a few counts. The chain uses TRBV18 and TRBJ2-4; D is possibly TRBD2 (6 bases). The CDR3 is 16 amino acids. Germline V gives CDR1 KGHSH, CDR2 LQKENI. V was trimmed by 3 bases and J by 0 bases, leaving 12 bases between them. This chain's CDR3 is CASSPRLGEAKNIQYF. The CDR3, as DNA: TGTGCCAGCTCACCCAGACTAGGAGAAGCCAAAAACATTCAGTACTTC.

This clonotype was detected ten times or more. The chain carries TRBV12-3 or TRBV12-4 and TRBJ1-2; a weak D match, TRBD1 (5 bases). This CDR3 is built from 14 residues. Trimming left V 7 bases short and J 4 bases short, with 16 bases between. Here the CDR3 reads CASIPAGLFYGYTF. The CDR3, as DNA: TGTGCCAGCATCCCCGCGGGACTTTTCTATGGCTACACCTTC.

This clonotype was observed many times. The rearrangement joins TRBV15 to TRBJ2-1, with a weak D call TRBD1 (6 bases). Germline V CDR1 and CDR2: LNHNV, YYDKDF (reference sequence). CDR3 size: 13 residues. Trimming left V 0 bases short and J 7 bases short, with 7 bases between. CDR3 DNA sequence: TGTGCCACCAGCAGAGATCAGGGGAATGAGCAGTTCTTC. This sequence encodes CATSRDQGNEQFF.

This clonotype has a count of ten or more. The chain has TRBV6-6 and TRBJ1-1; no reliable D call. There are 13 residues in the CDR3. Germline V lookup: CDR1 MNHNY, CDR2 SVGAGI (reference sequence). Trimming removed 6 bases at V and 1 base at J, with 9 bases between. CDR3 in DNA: TGTGCCAGCAGCCGCACCAAGAACACTGAAGCTTTCTTT. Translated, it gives CASSRTKNTEAFF.

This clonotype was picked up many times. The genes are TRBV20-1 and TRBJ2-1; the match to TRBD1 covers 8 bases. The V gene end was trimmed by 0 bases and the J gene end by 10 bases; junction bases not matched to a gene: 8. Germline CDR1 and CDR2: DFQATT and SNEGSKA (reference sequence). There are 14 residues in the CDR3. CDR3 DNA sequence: TGCAGTGCTAGAGACCCAGGGGGCTTTGGGGAGCAGTTCTTC. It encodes CSARDPGGFGEQFF.

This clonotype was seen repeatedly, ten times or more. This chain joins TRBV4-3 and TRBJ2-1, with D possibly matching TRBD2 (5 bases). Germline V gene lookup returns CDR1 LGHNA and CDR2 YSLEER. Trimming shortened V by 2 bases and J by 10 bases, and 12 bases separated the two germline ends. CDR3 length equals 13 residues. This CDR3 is CASSQNRDFEQFF. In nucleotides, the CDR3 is TGCGCCAGCAGCCAAAATCGGGATTTCGAGCAGTTCTTC.

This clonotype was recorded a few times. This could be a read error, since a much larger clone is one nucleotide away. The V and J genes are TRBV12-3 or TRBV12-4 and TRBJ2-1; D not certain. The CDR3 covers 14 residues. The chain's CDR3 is CAGSYQNSYNEQFF. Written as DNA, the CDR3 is TGTGCCGGCAGTTATCAAAACTCCTACAATGAGCAGTTCTTC.

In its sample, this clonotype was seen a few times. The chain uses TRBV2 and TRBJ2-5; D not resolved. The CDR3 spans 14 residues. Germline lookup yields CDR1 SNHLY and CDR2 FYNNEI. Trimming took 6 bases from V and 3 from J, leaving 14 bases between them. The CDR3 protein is CASRRMGLKETQYF. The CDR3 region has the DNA TGTGCCAGCAGGAGGATGGGTCTCAAAGAGACCCAGTACTTC.